One and the same sample provided the 28 T cell receptor beta chains below, sequenced in a study of shared clonotypes between healthy human individuals. Assay used: immunoSEQ multiplex PCR; TCRdb lists only in-frame clones, some missing. The sample has around 2.5 million clones; 93% are singletons. Sample: naive CD4+ T cells from PBMCs. Stated subset: CD45RA+ positively selected. All receptors come from a man between 18 and 29 years old in good health. Some clones in this sample may be carry-over from other donors' samples.

CDR3 nucleotides: TGCAGTGCTGCCAGTACCGGGGAGCTGTTTTTT. This encodes CSAASTGELFF. The rearrangement links TRBV20-1 to TRBJ2-2, with unresolved D. The germline V gene has CDR1 DFQATT and CDR2 SNEGSKA (reference sequence). V gave up 5 bases and J gave up 5 bases, with 6 bases separating them. This CDR3 spans 11 amino acids.

The V gene is TRBV4-1, the J gene TRBJ1-2; D gene uncertain. The germline gives CDR1 MGHRA, CDR2 YSYEKL. The CDR3 runs 13 residues. The V and J ends lost 4 bases and 6 bases respectively, with 12 bases between them. The CDR3 is CASSPRPRDGYTF. The DNA for the CDR3 is TGCGCCAGCAGCCCGAGGCCGAGAGATGGCTACACCTTC.

Turning to this clone: This same CDR3 is encoded by further DNA sequences in the sample. V usage is TRBV19 and J usage is TRBJ2-7, with TRBD1 as a possible D gene (6 bases). The V and J ends lost 1 base and 4 bases respectively, with 8 bases between them. CDR1 is LNHDA, CDR2 SQIVND, per germline (reference sequence). The CDR3 covers 13 residues. The CDR3 here is CASSIGGGYEQYF. The CDR3 bases are TGTGCCAGTAGTATAGGAGGGGGATACGAGCAGTACTTC.

This chain connects TRBV9 to TRBJ1-4; D may be TRBD1 (6 bases). The CDR3 consists of 15 residues. Germline V CDR1 and CDR2: SGDLS, YYNGEE. V lost 0 bases, J lost 5 bases, and 11 bases lay in between. The CDR3 sequence is CASSVGGPWNEKLFF. As DNA, the CDR3 is TGTGCCAGCAGCGTAGGGGGGCCTTGGAATGAAAAACTGTTTTTT.

In regard to this clone: Other DNA variants within this sample encode the same CDR3. This chain links TRBV7-2 with TRBJ2-5; TRBD2 matches at 8 bases. V lost 5 bases to trimming and J lost 1 base; unmatched junction nucleotides: 3. This CDR3 spans 14 amino acids. Germline V CDR1 and CDR2: SGHTA, FQGNSA. CDR3 sequence (DNA): TGTGCCAGCAGCCCCGGGGGGGCCCAAGAGACCCAGTACTTC. It specifies CASSPGGAQETQYF.

The V gene is TRBV7-2, the J gene TRBJ2-7; TRBD2 aligns across 11 bases. This CDR3 region has 15 residues. Germline CDR1 is SGHTA and CDR2 is FQGNSA. The V gene end was trimmed by 4 bases and the J gene end by 2 bases; junction bases not matched to a gene: 4. The CDR3 loop reads CASSWGLAAPYEQYF. CDR3 bases: TGTGCCAGCAGCTGGGGACTAGCGGCCCCCTACGAGCAGTACTTC. The full variable domain, rest sourced from reference TRBV7-2 and TRBJ2-7, is GAGVSQSPSNKVTEKGKDVELRCDPISGHTALYWYRQSLGQGLEFLIYFQGNSAPDKSGLPSDRFSAERTGGSVSTLTIQRTQQEDSAVYLCASSWGLAAPYEQYFGPGTRLTVT.

This chain uses TRBV19 with TRBJ2-7; 10 nucleotides align to TRBD1. Trimming at V came to 4 bases and at J to 5 bases, leaving 11 bases not matched to a gene. This CDR3 spans 16 amino acids. Germline V gene data show CDR1 as LNHDA and CDR2 as SQIVND (reference sequence). The CDR3 sequence is CASSTLPGTGVHEQYF. DNA of the CDR3: TGTGCCAGTAGTACCCTCCCCGGGACAGGGGTCCACGAGCAGTACTTC.

The chain carries TRBV28 and TRBJ2-5; D ambiguous. Germline lookup yields CDR1 MDHEN and CDR2 SYDVKM. The CDR3 runs to 13 residues. V was shortened by 3 bases and J by 5 bases, with 10 bases between the two germline ends. CDR3 region: CASSFPQRETQYF. The CDR3, as DNA: TGTGCCAGCAGTTTCCCCCAAAGGGAGACCCAGTACTTC.

The chain is built from TRBV25-1 and TRBJ2-7; 7 bases map to TRBD2. The CDR3 extends over 15 amino acids. V trimming: 1 base; J trimming: 0 bases; junction bases outside the gene matches: 3. Germline assignment: CDR1 MGHDK and CDR2 SYGVNS. Here the CDR3 reads CASSEWGGGSYEQYF. The CDR3 nucleotides are TGTGCCAGCAGTGAATGGGGCGGGGGCTCCTACGAGCAGTACTTC.

This chain joins TRBV4-1 and TRBJ2-5; D unclear. Germline V gene lookup returns CDR1 MGHRA and CDR2 YSYEKL. V lost 4 bases and J 0 bases, leaving 18 bases between the germline ends. This CDR3 has 17 residues. CDR3 sequence reads: CASSRFALPLYQETQYF. For the CDR3, the DNA is TGCGCCAGCAGCCGATTCGCACTTCCCCTGTACCAAGAGACCCAGTACTTC.

The chain links TRBV18 to TRBJ2-3; D is unclear. V lost 0 bases and J lost 2, with 12 bases in between. CDR3 size: 16 residues. Germline V gene sequence: CDR1 KGHSH, CDR2 LQKENI. The CDR3 nucleotides are TGTGCCAGCTCACCACCGAGCAAATCCTACACAGATACGCAGTATTTT. It is translated as CASSPPSKSYTDTQYF.

The rearrangement uses TRBV4-3 and TRBJ1-2; D uncertain. This CDR3 spans 14 amino acids. Trimming cost V 5 bases and J 8 bases, with 18 bases left between them. Germline-derived CDR1 and CDR2 are LGHNA and YSLEER. DNA for the CDR3: TGCGCCAGCAGCTCCGGGCCCCAAGAAGGCGGCTACACCTTC. This codes for CASSSGPQEGGYTF.

The chain has TRBV5-1 and TRBJ1-1; 9 bases match TRBD1. V lost 7 bases to trimming and J lost 1 base; unmatched junction nucleotides: 5. Germline V gene lookup returns CDR1 SGHRS and CDR2 YFSETQ. The CDR3 is 14 amino acids. CDR3 DNA sequence: TGCGCCAGCCTGACAGGGGGATCGAACACTGAAGCTTTCTTT. As protein: CASLTGGSNTEAFF.

A remark on this clone: The same CDR3 is also encoded by other DNA sequences in this sample. The chain has TRBV30 and TRBJ1-1, with D uncertain. This CDR3 is 11 amino acids long. V was shortened by 1 base and J by 2 bases, with 2 bases between the two germline ends. The germline V gene encodes CDR1 GTSNPN and CDR2 SVGIG (reference sequence). The CDR3 DNA reads TGTGCCTGGAGTGATAACACTGAAGCTTTCTTT. Translated, it gives CAWSDNTEAFF.

The chain is built from TRBV7-3 and TRBJ2-7; 7 positions agree with TRBD1. CDR3 length: 14 amino acids. With 5 bases clipped from V and 3 bases from J, the junction kept 7 bases outside the gene matches. Looked up from germline, CDR1 is SGHTA and CDR2 is FQGTGA. CDR3 DNA: TGTGCCAGCAGCGCGGACAGGACGAGCTACGAGCAGTACTTC. Residues: CASSADRTSYEQYF.

The chain employs TRBV1 and TRBJ2-7; the D segment call TRBD1 is taken from the table without a DNA check. TRBV1 is tagged as a pseudogene. This CDR3 has 12 amino acids. The CDR3 protein is CTSSQAPYEQYF. Here the CDR3 DNA reads TGCACCAGCAGCCAGGCACCCTACGAGCAGTACTTC.

J is TRBJ1-1 and V is TRBV9; D remains ambiguous. Trimming cost V 3 bases and J 4 bases, with 19 bases left between them. Germline V gene sequence: CDR1 SGDLS, CDR2 YYNGEE. The CDR3 contains 16 residues. CDR3 loop: CASSGSGSNVGTEAFF. The CDR3 DNA follows: TGTGCCAGCAGCGGAAGTGGGTCGAATGTCGGCACTGAAGCTTTCTTT.

The rearrangement joins TRBV10-3 to TRBJ2-3; no reliable D call. The CDR3 is 14 amino acids. V shed 2 bases and J shed 9 bases, with 15 bases lying between them. CDR1 is ENHRY, CDR2 SYGVKD, per germline. CDR3 residues: CAISEILAGSTQYF. CDR3 DNA sequence: TGTGCCATCAGTGAGATACTTGCTGGTAGCACGCAGTATTTT.

V and J are TRBV5-6 and TRBJ1-1, with 7 nucleotides matching TRBD1. The CDR3 is 14 residues long. Germline assignment: CDR1 SGHDT and CDR2 YYEEEE. V shed 1 base and J 5 bases; nucleotides not matched to a gene: 5. The CDR3 spells CASSLLTRGTEAFF. The CDR3 DNA reads as TGTGCCAGCAGCTTGTTAACCAGGGGGACTGAAGCTTTCTTT.

This chain joins TRBV7-3 and TRBJ2-6; 8 bases match TRBD2. In germline, CDR1 is SGHTA, CDR2 FQGTGA. This CDR3 comprises 20 residues. V lost 5 bases, J lost 4 bases, and 19 bases stayed unmatched. This CDR3 reads CASSLDPRAGAGGGANVLTF. The CDR3 bases are TGTGCCAGCAGCCTAGACCCGAGAGCGGGAGCTGGGGGCGGGGCCAACGTCCTGACTTTC.

The gene calls are TRBV5-1 and TRBJ2-3, with TRBD1 matching over 7 bases. CDR3 size: 14 residues. Germline-derived CDR1 and CDR2 are SGHRS and YFSETQ. Germline trimming cut 7 bases from V and 4 bases from J; bases unmatched to any gene: 9. The CDR3 here is CASAFRQGADTQYF. CDR3 coding DNA: TGCGCCAGCGCGTTCCGACAGGGTGCAGATACGCAGTATTTT.

The CDR3 loop is CAISESGATDTQYF. DNA for the CDR3: TGTGCCATCAGTGAGTCGGGGGCGACAGATACGCAGTATTTT. The rearrangement joins TRBV10-3 to TRBJ2-3; a possible D gene is TRBD1 (6 bases). The V and J ends lost 0 bases and 3 bases respectively, with 7 bases between them. CDR3 length equals 14 residues. CDR1 is ENHRY, CDR2 SYGVKD, per germline.

The rearrangement links TRBV5-4 to TRBJ2-1, with D maybe TRBD2 (6 bases). Trimming took 4 bases from V and 3 from J, leaving 20 bases between them. CDR3 length: 17 residues. CDR1 is SGHNT, CDR2 YYREEE, per germline (reference sequence). The CDR3 loop reads CASSPSGLGSGYNEQFF. CDR3 coding DNA: TGTGCCAGCAGCCCTAGTGGGTTGGGTAGCGGCTACAATGAGCAGTTCTTC.

This rearrangement joins TRBV10-1 to TRBJ2-1, with D maybe TRBD1 (8 bases). The V gene lost 7 bases and the J gene lost 7 bases, with 14 bases spanning the gap. Germline lookup yields CDR1 WNHNN and CDR2 SYGVQD (reference sequence). This CDR3 comprises 13 residues. The CDR3 region is CASTDREGNEQFF. DNA of the CDR3: TGCGCCAGCACGGACAGGGAGGGAAATGAGCAGTTCTTC.

The chain combines TRBV5-4 with TRBJ2-1; possibly TRBD1 or TRBD2 for D (6 bases each). CDR3 length equals 16 residues. Germline V gene sequence: CDR1 SGHNT, CDR2 YYREEE (reference sequence). V shed 4 bases and J shed 2 bases, with 16 bases lying between them. CDR3 sequence: CASSGGGAGPYNEQFF. DNA for the CDR3: TGTGCCAGCAGCGGGGGCGGGGCGGGCCCCTACAATGAGCAGTTCTTC.

V usage is TRBV6-5 and J usage is TRBJ2-3; D is unclear. Germline values: CDR1 MNHEY, CDR2 SVGAGI. CDR3 length: 11 residues. Trimming removed 8 bases from V and 6 bases from J, with 9 bases in between. Here the CDR3 DNA reads TGTGCCAGCCGCAGGTCGGATACGCAGTATTTT. Its protein is CASRRSDTQYF.

The chain carries TRBV6-5 and TRBJ2-3; D unresolved. Trimming cost V 6 bases and J 4 bases, with 17 bases left between them. The CDR3 spans 15 residues. Germline CDR1 reads MNHEY; CDR2 reads SVGAGI. DNA of the CDR3: TGTGCCAGCAGCATTTCAAGGAGCACCGCAGATACGCAGTATTTT. Translating it yields CASSISRSTADTQYF.

CDR3 loop: CASSYDRPQLNPEQFF. CDR3 in DNA: TGTGCCAGCAGCTACGATAGGCCCCAACTCAACCCTGAGCAGTTCTTC. This chain links TRBV7-2 with TRBJ2-1; no reliable D call. V lost 4 bases and J 9 bases, leaving 22 bases between the germline ends. The CDR3 covers 16 residues. Germline V gene lookup returns CDR1 SGHTA and CDR2 FQGNSA.